This T cell receptor (beta chain) is drawn from a study of blood T cell repertoires in COVID-19. The assay was immunoSEQ multiplex PCR, and TCRdb's table has in-frame clones only and misses some. The table lists roughly 190,000 clones, more than 85% of them singletons. Sequenced input: peripheral blood. The sequence was collected from a man aged 30 to 45 with acute or convalescent COVID-19.

The CDR3 nucleotides are TGTGCCAGCACCCGTGGGGCCGAGCAGTACTTC. It specifies CASTRGAEQYF. V is TRBV7-9 and J is TRBJ2-7; TRBD1 might be the D (5 bases). From germline, CDR1 is SEHNR and CDR2 FQNEAQ (reference sequence). Trimming removed 7 bases at V and 6 bases at J, with 10 bases between. This CDR3 has 11 residues.